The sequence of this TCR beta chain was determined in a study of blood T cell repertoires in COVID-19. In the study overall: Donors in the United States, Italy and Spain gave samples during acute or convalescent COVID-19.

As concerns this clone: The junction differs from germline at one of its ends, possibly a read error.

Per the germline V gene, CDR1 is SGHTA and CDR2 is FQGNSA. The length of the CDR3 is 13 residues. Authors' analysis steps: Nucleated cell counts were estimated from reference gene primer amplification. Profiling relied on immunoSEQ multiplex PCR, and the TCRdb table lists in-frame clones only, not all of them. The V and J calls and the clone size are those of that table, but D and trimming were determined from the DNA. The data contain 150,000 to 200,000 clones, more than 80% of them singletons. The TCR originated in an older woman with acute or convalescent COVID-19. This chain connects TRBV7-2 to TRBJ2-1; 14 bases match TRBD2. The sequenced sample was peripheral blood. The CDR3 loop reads CASSLGTSGGTIF. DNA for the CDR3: TGTGCCAGCAGCTTAGGGACTAGCGGGGGGACGATCTTC.